This TCR beta chain originates from a study of type 1 regulatory T cells. Turning to this clonotype: The antigen is undetermined.

TCRdb fed the reads into MiXCR, producing one record per CDR3 protein. Counted here are more than 60,000 distinct CDR3 sequences, around 62% occurring once; the ten biggest clones make up 1.5% to 2%. The CDR3 loop spans 13 amino acids. Germline assignment: CDR1 SEHNR and CDR2 FQNEAQ (reference sequence). Trimming removed 6 bases at V and 5 bases at J, with 10 bases between. The sample taken for sequencing was cultured non-Tr1 T cells, either the whole culture or a sorted T cell fraction (not recorded which). The clonotype originates from a human donor in good health. V is TRBV7-9 and J is TRBJ2-2; D unclear. CDR3 sequence: CASSFLETGELFF. DNA of the CDR3: TGTGCCAGCAGTTTCCTAGAGACCGGGGAGCTGTTTTTT.